The 3 T cell receptor beta chains given below trace back to one sample, sequenced in a study of early T cells in non-severe SARS-CoV-2 infection (dated by TCRdb to 2020 to 2022). The method was 5' RACE. The sequencer was a NextSeq 500. TCRdb trimmed public reads at Q25 via fastp, called clones via MiXCR and kept in-frame beta chains. Every CDR3 protein is listed once, alongside the most common genes and DNA of its rows. In this sample the table shows around 59,000 distinct CDR3 sequences, over 10% of which occur a single time. The top ten clones comprise 3.5% to 4.5% of the sample. Sequencing used whole blood. The receptor source for this set is an adult who was a healthcare worker with PCR-confirmed SARS-CoV-2 infection or an uninfected control (not recorded which).

This clonotype was detected ten times or more. The chain employs TRBV6-1 and TRBJ1-3; unclear D gene. Germline V gene data show CDR1 as MNHNS and CDR2 as SASEGT. Deletions cut 1 base from V and 2 bases from J, with 9 bases between. The CDR3 loop spans 15 amino acids. The CDR3 DNA reads as TGTGCCAGCAGTGAAGTATGGAAGACTGGAAACACCATATATTTT. Translated: CASSEVWKTGNTIYF.

This sequence joins TRBV28 and TRBJ2-7; perhaps TRBD1 as D (6 bases). CDR1 and CDR2 (germline): MDHEN, SYDVKM. V lost 6 bases, J lost 4 bases, and 16 bases lay in between. The CDR3 length is 14 residues. The CDR3 loop reads CASRLGTSEYEQYF. CDR3 sequence (DNA): TGTGCCAGCAGGCTGGGGACATCGGAATACGAGCAGTACTTC. Supplemented by reference TRBV28 and TRBJ2-7, the full variable domain reads DVKVTQSSRYLVKRTGEKVFLECVQDMDHENMFWYRQDPGLGLRLIYFSYDVKMKEKGDIPEGYSVSREKKERFSLILESASTNQTSMYLCASRLGTSEYEQYFGPGTRLTVT.

The chain employs TRBV5-1 and TRBJ2-5; 8 bases are shared with TRBD1. From germline, CDR1 is SGHRS and CDR2 YFSETQ. With 1 base clipped from V and 5 bases from J, the junction kept 10 bases outside the gene matches. The CDR3 totals 16 residues. The CDR3: CASSLPRQGSGETQYF. In DNA form, the CDR3 reads TGCGCCAGCAGCTTGCCGAGACAGGGGTCCGGCGAGACCCAGTACTTC. Drawing the rest from reference TRBV5-1 and TRBJ2-5, the complete variable domain is KAGVTQTPRYLIKTRGQQVTLSCSPISGHRSVSWYQQTPGQGLQFLFEYFSETQRNKGNFPGRFSGRQFSNSRSEMNVSTLELGDSALYLCASSLPRQGSGETQYFGPGTRLLVL.